The source of this TCR beta chain is a study of neoadjuvant anti-PD-1 for oral cavity cancer. Study results and limitations: After neoadjuvant nivolumab, PBMC T cell clonality was significantly higher in non-responders than responders. Higher pretreatment Treg/Th17 ratios tracked higher pretreatment blood clonality.

This CDR3 has 14 residues. CDR1 and CDR2 (germline): SGHRS, YFSETQ. V was pared by 3 bases and J by 1 base, with 3 bases of the junction left unmatched. Generated by immunoSEQ multiplex PCR, the TCRdb table keeps only in-frame clones and is missing some. Among tens of thousands of clones listed, about four fifths were seen once. Stage II-IVA oral cavity squamous cell carcinoma was new and untreated by systemic or radiation therapy. In its sample, this clone was seen once. Antigen: not known. This clonotype was obtained from a person between 40 and 85 years old with oral cavity squamous cell carcinoma. This sample comprised PBMCs, obtained before nivolumab (anti-PD-1) treatment. The rearrangement uses TRBV5-1 and TRBJ2-5; 7 bases match TRBD1. CDR3 sequence (DNA): TGCGCCAGCAGCTACGGGACAGCCCAAGAGACCCAGTACTTC. Residues: CASSYGTAQETQYF.